This T cell receptor (beta chain) derives from a study of T cells after yellow fever vaccination. The wider study: In the case of low-cell-number fractions, SMART-Seq v4 Ultra Low Input was used for preparation. Points from the study as a whole: From the bulk population, abundant clonotypes could contaminate and appear within FACS-sorted repertoires. Though weaker, the secondary response peaked faster, on day 5 versus 15. There was a small share of clonotypes that showed up in both the CD4 and CD8 compartments.

This clonotype is labeled as medium-sized. Using its own MiXCR run on the 5' RACE reads, TCRdb lists one record per CDR3 protein. The sample contains just under 85,000 distinct CDR3 sequences, 10% to 15% of which appear only once. The TCR originated in a man aged 18 to 35 who received the YFV17D yellow fever vaccine. The specimen was CD8+ T cells not binding an NS4B(214-222) dextramer, sorted from PBMCs, collected around 3 weeks after the first yellow fever vaccination.

CDR3 residues: CASSYSTRGGYTF. The CDR3 DNA reads as TGTGCCAGCAGTTACTCGACCAGGGGAGGCTACACCTTC. The rearrangement uses TRBV6-5 and TRBJ1-2; D may be TRBD1 (6 bases). Germline loops: CDR1 MNHEY, CDR2 SVGAGI. The CDR3 consists of 13 residues. V shed 0 bases and J shed 8 bases, with 10 bases lying between them.